What follows describes a single T cell receptor beta chain. Its target is unknown. Autoimmune disease history or systemic immunosuppression barred patients. This sample was included in a study of OX40 agonist ivuxolimab in advanced cancers. The study's findings and limits: Expansion of clones was among the lowest in partial responders at 0.1-3.0 mg/kg. Both CD4+ and CD8+ T cell populations in blood had undergone clonal expansion by week 6 at 0.1 to 3.0 mg/kg. Relative to CD4+, CD8+ T cells held more expanded clones on average.

Clones were sequenced by immunoSEQ multiplex PCR, and TCRdb holds only the in-frame ones, with some missing. The sample carries 50,000 to 70,000 clones, 80% to 90% recorded once. This sequence originates from an adult with an advanced solid tumor such as melanoma, head and neck, liver or kidney cancer. This specimen was CD4+ or CD8+ T cells sorted from blood, taken in a trial of the OX40 agonist ivuxolimab.

CDR3 DNA: TGTGCCAGTACCCAAATAATAGCAAATGAAGCTTTCTTT. Translating it yields CASTQIIANEAFF. The chain employs TRBV19 and TRBJ1-1; the D is unclear. Deletions cut 7 bases from V and 7 bases from J, with 16 bases between. The germline CDR1 and CDR2 sequences are LNHDA and SQIVND (reference sequence). CDR3 length: 13 amino acids.